This TCR beta chain came from a study of Ad26.COV2.S vaccination and SARS-CoV-2 variants. Across the study: COV1001, an Ad26.COV2.S trial, supplied this vaccine-arm donor. The study, taken as a whole, reports: Analyses that measured TCR breadth and depth may have underestimated total T cell responses. The authors reported substantial breadth in spike-specific CD8+ and CD4+ T cell responses after vaccination.

The CDR3 runs 14 residues. With V trimmed by 4 bases and J by 4 bases, 4 bases remained unmatched. The germline V gene has CDR1 SGHTA and CDR2 FQGNSA. Generated by immunoSEQ multiplex PCR, the TCRdb table keeps only in-frame clones and is missing some. The data show hundreds of thousands of clones, with about nine tenths seen just once and roughly 3.6% held by the top ten. On this clone: Its antigen is currently unknown.

The treatment here: around 19 received Ad26.COV2.S at low or high dose, single or two shots; about 5 received placebo; per-sample allocation not given. Samples were taken on day 63 after the first vaccine or placebo injection. In Boston, an adult donor aged 18-55 years took part. The V and J genes are TRBV7-2 and TRBJ1-5; TRBD1 agrees at 7 bases. This sequence originates from a person aged 18-65 years who received the Ad26.COV2.S COVID-19 vaccine or a placebo. This sample comprised peripheral blood, obtained in a trial of Ad26.COV2.S vaccine versus placebo. In DNA, the CDR3 is TGTGCCAGCAGCTCGGGACAGCCAAATCAGCCCCAGCATTTT. Translating gives CASSSGQPNQPQHF. The full variable domain, rest sourced from reference TRBV7-2 and TRBJ1-5, is GAGVSQSPSNKVTEKGKDVELRCDPISGHTALYWYRQSLGQGLEFLIYFQGNSAPDKSGLPSDRFSAERTGGSVSTLTIQRTQQEDSAVYLCASSSGQPNQPQHFGDGTRLSIL.